The clone carrying this TCR beta chain came up many times. This sample stems from a study of T-cell reconstitution after alpha-beta-depleted transplantation in children. V gave up 1 base and J gave up 3 bases, with 10 bases separating them. The CDR3 is 15 residues long. Per the germline V gene, CDR1 is SGHTA and CDR2 is FQGNSA. Preparation of the TCRbeta library was carried out with unique molecular identifiers. TCRdb re-derived calls from the PCR reads in MiXCR, one entry per CDR3 protein. This sample has hundreds of thousands of distinct CDR3 sequences; 15% to 20% occur once, and the top ten carry approximately 1%.

The chain combines TRBV7-2 with TRBJ2-1; no clear D. The receptor comes from a human donor who donated a stem cell graft to a child with acute myeloid leukemia. Sequencing used PBMCs from the stem cell graft donor, obtained from the stem cell graft. The chain's CDR3 is CASSLVGGDYNEQFF. In DNA form, the CDR3 reads TGTGCCAGCAGCTTAGTTGGTGGGGACTACAATGAGCAGTTCTTC.